In this sample, the clone carrying this T cell receptor (beta chain) turned up a few times. This entry belongs to a study of CD8 T cells in ankylosing spondylitis. V was shortened by 1 base and J by 7 bases, with 11 bases between the two germline ends. Germline assignment: CDR1 DFQATT and CDR2 SNEGSKA (reference sequence). The CDR3 has 14 amino acids. MiXCR, applied by TCRdb to the 5' RACE reads, yields one record per CDR3 protein. Of 250,000 to 300,000 distinct CDR3 sequences listed, about 20% were seen once; the top ten hold around 7.8%. The V call is TRBV20-1, the J call TRBJ1-6, with a possible D match to TRBD1 (5 bases). Sequenced input: blood, either unsorted or a sorted T cell fraction (not recorded which). This TCR derives from a male donor with ankylosing spondylitis or in good health (not recorded which). The CDR3 spells CSARGGAENSPLHF. The CDR3 DNA reads as TGCAGTGCTAGAGGAGGGGCGGAGAATTCACCCCTCCACTTT.